This T cell receptor (beta chain) was identified during a study of blood T cells in healthy people across ages. The sample providers were healthy Caucasian people from Russia, aged about 6 to 90. Turning to this clonotype: Its antigen is currently unknown. An end of the junction does not agree with germline; a read error may underlie this.

Then a second PCR, running roughly 7 to 11 cycles, was carried out with a sample-barcoded 5' primer and a J-beta primer mix. Tagging of each cDNA molecule was performed by a template-switch adaptor with 12 random nucleotides. One entry per CDR3 protein results from TCRdb running MiXCR on the 5' RACE reads. Here the sample spans hundreds of thousands of distinct CDR3 sequences, roughly half being singletons. Overall study results and limits: Both naive CD4+ cell counts and diversity were greater in long-lived donors than in aged donors. Roughly linearly, TCR beta diversity per million T cells fell as age increased.

Germline loops: CDR1 SEHNR, CDR2 FQNEAQ (reference sequence). CDR3 length: 14 residues. This TCR derives from a woman of 80 years or more in good health. The sequenced sample consisted of blood. J is TRBJ2-5 and V is TRBV7-9; D gene uncertain. In DNA form, the CDR3 reads TGTGTCAGCAGCTTAGTTGTGTTGGGAAAGACCCAGTACTTC. It translates to CVSSLVVLGKTQYF.